Listed below are T cell receptor beta chains from one sample, sequenced in a study of shared clonotypes between healthy human individuals. Produced via immunoSEQ multiplex PCR; TCRdb's table is partial and in-frame only. The sample holds a few million clones, 85% to 95% seen once. The specimen sequenced was naive CD4+ T cells from PBMCs. The receptors originated from a man aged 18 to 29 in good health. Some clones in this sample may be carry-over from other donors' samples. Each CDR3 is given with its conserved first and last residue. A D gene is named only where the DNA matches it firmly. The size of a clone is reported for some rows only, either as once, few or many, or as a class for expanded clones.

d_gene | j_gene | v_gene | abundance | CDR3nt | CDR3aa
TRBD1 | TRBJ2-5 | TRBV28 | NA | TGTGCCAGCAGTTCCGGGACAGGGGACCCGGAGACCCAGTACTTC | CASSSGTGDPETQYF
NA | TRBJ2-1 | TRBV30 | NA | TGTGCCTGGAGTTTCCGAGCTGAGCAGTTCTTC | CAWSFRAEQFF
NA | TRBJ1-5 | TRBV11-3 | few | TGTGCCAGCAGCTTCTCATTGCCGCAGCCCCAGCATTTT | CASSFSLPQPQHF
TRBD1 | TRBJ2-3 | TRBV11-3 | NA | TGTGCCAGCAGCCCCAGGGACAGTCTAAACACAGATACGCAGTATTTT | CASSPRDSLNTDTQYF
NA | TRBJ2-5 | TRBV6-8 | NA | TGTGCCAGCAGCCCGCCCCAAGAGACCCAGTACTTC | CASSPPQETQYF
NA | TRBJ2-1 | TRBV4-2 | NA | TGTGCCAGCAGCCCAACTGAAAGAGGGGACAATGAGCAGTTCTTC | CASSPTERGDNEQFF
NA | TRBJ1-2 | TRBV6-1 | NA | TGTGCCAGCAGTGCAGCTAACTATGGCTACACCTTC | CASSAANYGYTF
TRBD2 | TRBJ2-7 | TRBV4-1 | NA | TGCGCCAGCAGCCAGGGGCTAGCGGGAGGCTTCCTTTTGGGAGAGCAGTACTTC | CASSQGLAGGFLLGEQYF
TRBD1 | TRBJ1-4 | TRBV28 | NA | TGTGCCAGCAGTTTTCCAGGGGGCGATGAAAAACTGTTTTTT | CASSFPGGDEKLFF
TRBD2 | TRBJ2-7 | TRBV5-1 | NA | TGCGCCAGCAGCTTCCTAGCGGGAACCTACGAGCAGTACTTC | CASSFLAGTYEQYF
NA | TRBJ2-3 | TRBV25-1 | once | TGTGCCAGCAGTATTCCAGGCACAGATACGCAGTATTTT | CASSIPGTDTQYF
TRBD2 | TRBJ2-2 | TRBV4-1 | NA | TGCGCCAGCAGCCAGGAGACTAGCGGCACCGGGGAGCTGTTTTTT | CASSQETSGTGELFF
NA | TRBJ1-2 | TRBV19 | NA | TGTGCCAGCCAATTACAGGGTTCAGCTAACTATGGCTACACCTTC | CASQLQGSANYGYTF
NA | TRBJ2-3 | TRBV5-1 | NA | TGCGCCAGCAGCTTGGACAGTCACACAGATACGCAGTATTTT | CASSLDSHTDTQYF
TRBD1 | TRBJ1-5 | TRBV15 | NA | TGTGCCACCAGCAGAGATCAGACAGGGGATCAGCCCCAGCATTTT | CATSRDQTGDQPQHF
NA | TRBJ1-5 | TRBV2 | once | TGTGCCAGCAGTGAAGGACAGGTGATGCAGCCCCAGCATTTT | CASSEGQVMQPQHF